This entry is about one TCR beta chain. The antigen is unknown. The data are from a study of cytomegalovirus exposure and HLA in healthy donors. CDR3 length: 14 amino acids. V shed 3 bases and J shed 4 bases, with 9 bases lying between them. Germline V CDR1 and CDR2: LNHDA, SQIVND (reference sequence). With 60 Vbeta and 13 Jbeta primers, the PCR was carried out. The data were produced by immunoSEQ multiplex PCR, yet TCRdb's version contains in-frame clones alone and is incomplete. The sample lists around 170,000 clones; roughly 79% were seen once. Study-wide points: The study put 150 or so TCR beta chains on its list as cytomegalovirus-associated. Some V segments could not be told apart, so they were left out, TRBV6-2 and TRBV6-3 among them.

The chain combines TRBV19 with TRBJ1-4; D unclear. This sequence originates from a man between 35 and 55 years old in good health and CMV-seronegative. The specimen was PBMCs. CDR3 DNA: TGTGCCAGTAGTATGACCGGACTTAATGAAAAACTGTTTTTT. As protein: CASSMTGLNEKLFF.